This T cell receptor beta chain originates from a study of T cell repertoires in cytomegalovirus infection. For the study at large: Indications came from public TCR beta signatures; they pointed to CMV infection and to a matching HLA type. Study-wide points: HLA-C-restricted TCR beta clonotypes specific for CMV led the ex vivo response.

The CDR3 runs to 17 residues. V lost 6 bases to trimming and J lost 2 bases; unmatched junction nucleotides: 9. The V gene's germline CDR1 is MNHNS and CDR2 SASEGT. MiXCR, run by TCRdb on the reads, gives a single entry per CDR3 protein. This sample has roughly 570,000 distinct CDR3 sequences, with 40% found just once. This clonotype has a handful of counts. The antigen is unknown. The TCR originated in a human donor in good health (CMV status not recorded). Some clones in this sample may be carry-over from other donors' samples. Source: cultured PBMCs, taken from culture after CMV antigen stimulation. The rearrangement links TRBV6-1 to TRBJ2-5; 13 bases are shared with TRBD2. CDR3 nucleotides: TGTGCCAGCAGCTCGGGACTAGCGGGACGAAATCAAGAGACCCAGTACTTC. The encoded protein is CASSSGLAGRNQETQYF.